A selection of T cell receptor beta chains follows, all from one sample in a study of vaccination effects on CD4 cells after COVID-19. Only in-frame clones appear in the TCRdb table, and some are missing; sequencing was by immunoSEQ multiplex PCR. The sample consists of about 55,000 clones, more than 60% of them appearing once. These receptors are not linked to any known antigen. The sample was CD4+ T cells from PBMCs cultured with SARS-CoV-2 spike peptides, taken before COVID-19 vaccination. Receptors were obtained from a human donor who received a COVID-19 vaccine. CDR3s include the opening cysteine and the closing phenylalanine or tryptophan. A D gene is named only where the DNA matches it firmly. Clone size is shown for a subset of rows, as once, few, many or a class of expanded clone.

j_call d_call v_call clone_size cdr3_aa cdr3_nt
TRBJ2-1 TRBD2 TRBV5-4 . CASSLGTSGPSYNEQFF TGTGCCAGCAGCCTCGGGACTAGCGGGCCCTCCTACAATGAGCAGTTCTTC
TRBJ1-4 . TRBV25-1 . CASSESRGRAQEKLFF TGTGCCAGCAGTGAATCACGTGGGAGGGCCCAAGAAAAACTGTTTTTT
TRBJ2-5 TRBD2 TRBV9 . CASSLQLAGGETQYF TGTGCCAGCAGCTTGCAACTAGCGGGAGGGGAGACCCAGTACTTC
TRBJ2-3 . TRBV5-1 . CASSREPGADTQYF TGCGCCAGCAGCAGGGAACCGGGGGCAGATACGCAGTATTTT
TRBJ2-4 . TRBV2 . CASSDSTEDIQYF TGTGCCAGCAGTGACTCGACTGAGGACATTCAGTACTTC
TRBJ2-3 TRBD2 TRBV3-1/TRBV3-2 . CASSRLAGDTDTQYF TGTGCCAGCAGCCGACTAGCGGGCGACACAGATACGCAGTATTTT
TRBJ2-1 . TRBV20-1 . CSARSGLRQFF TGCAGTGCTAGAAGCGGGTTAAGGCAGTTCTTC
TRBJ2-4 TRBD2 TRBV6-1 . CASSEAPGGGNIQYF TGTGCCAGCAGTGAAGCGCCCGGGGGGGGAAACATTCAGTACTTC
TRBJ1-5 . TRBV7-6 . CASSLASNQPQHF TGTGCCAGCAGCCTCGCAAGCAATCAGCCCCAGCATTTT
TRBJ1-1 . TRBV28 . CASSLSWAPWGNTEAFF TGTGCCAGCAGTTTATCCTGGGCTCCCTGGGGGAACACTGAAGCTTTCTTT
TRBJ2-7 . TRBV19 . CASRSGQVPSEQYF TGTGCCAGTAGATCGGGGCAGGTCCCCAGCGAGCAGTACTTC
TRBJ1-1 . TRBV7-6 . CASSLALDAQEAFF TGTGCCAGCAGCTTAGCGCTAGACGCTCAGGAAGCTTTCTTT
TRBJ2-2 TRBD2 TRBV6-2/TRBV6-3 few CASSYLGTSGTAGTGELFF TGTGCCAGCAGTTACCTGGGGACTAGCGGGACAGCAGGCACCGGGGAGCTGTTTTTT
TRBJ2-6 . TRBV7-9 . CASSTSGRNSGANVLTF TGTGCCAGCAGCACCTCGGGACGTAACTCTGGGGCCAACGTCCTGACTTTC
TRBJ1-2 . TRBV6-2/TRBV6-3 . CASGSGDYGYTF TGTGCCAGCGGTTCGGGGGACTATGGCTACACCTTC
TRBJ2-1 TRBD2 TRBV6-6 . CASWVAGVGEQFF TGTGCCAGCTGGGTAGCGGGAGTAGGGGAGCAGTTCTTC
TRBJ2-3 TRBD2 TRBV3-1/TRBV3-2 . CASGASGADTQYF TGTGCCAGTGGGGCTAGCGGCGCGGATACGCAGTATTTT
TRBJ1-5 . TRBV11-2 once CASSPGNNQPQHF TGTGCCAGCAGTCCCGGGAACAATCAGCCCCAGCATTTT
TRBJ2-3 . TRBV6-5 . CASSYSWRADTQYF TGTGCCAGCAGTTACTCGTGGCGGGCAGATACGCAGTATTTT
TRBJ1-1 . TRBV2 . CASRPSPWANTEAFF TGTGCCAGCAGGCCGTCCCCTTGGGCGAACACTGAAGCTTTCTTT
TRBJ1-1 TRBD1 TRBV3-1/TRBV3-2 many CASSQVTGRTEAFF TGTGCCAGCAGCCAAGTGACAGGGCGGACTGAAGCTTTCTTT
TRBJ1-5 TRBD1 TRBV6-2/TRBV6-3 . CASSEMPTGGERRPQHF TGTGCCAGCAGCGAAATGCCGACAGGGGGCGAACGTCGGCCCCAGCATTTT
TRBJ2-7 TRBD1 TRBV4-3 . CASSQDFHRGYEQYF TGCGCCAGCAGCCAAGACTTCCACAGGGGATACGAGCAGTACTTC
TRBJ1-2 . TRBV2 few CASSHSTGFWGYTF TGTGCCAGCAGTCACAGTACAGGGTTTTGGGGCTACACCTTC
TRBJ2-3 . TRBV27 . CASSNRGVWDTQYF TGTGCCAGCAGTAATAGGGGGGTCTGGGATACGCAGTATTTT
TRBJ2-1 TRBD2 TRBV5-1 few CASSFAGGIHNEQFF TGCGCCAGCAGCTTCGCGGGAGGAATCCACAATGAGCAGTTCTTC
TRBJ2-2 . TRBV28 . CASSWPSTGELFF TGTGCCAGCAGTTGGCCATCTACGGGGGAGCTGTTTTTT
TRBJ1-2 . TRBV4-3 . CASSQDPSFNRGGYTF TGCGCCAGCAGCCAAGACCCAAGTTTCAACAGAGGGGGCTACACCTTC
TRBJ1-2 TRBD1 TRBV19 once CASALTGGNFGYTF TGTGCCAGCGCATTGACAGGGGGCAATTTTGGCTACACCTTC
TRBJ2-3 . TRBV10-3 . CASHPGGLGTDTQYF TGTGCCTCCCACCCCGGGGGGCTAGGCACAGATACGCAGTATTTT
TRBJ2-1 . TRBV7-9 once CASSPAGQTNEQFF TGTGCCAGCAGCCCGGCCGGGCAGACCAATGAGCAGTTCTTC
TRBJ1-5 . TRBV2 few CASTDTNQPQHF TGTGCCAGCACGGATACGAATCAGCCCCAGCATTTT
TRBJ1-2 . TRBV4-2 few CASSQDPGNYGYTF TGTGCCAGCAGCCAAGACCCAGGGAACTATGGCTACACCTTC
TRBJ2-3 . TRBV21-1 . CASSKMDRGSTDTQYF TGTGCCAGCAGCAAAATGGACAGGGGGAGCACAGATACGCAGTATTTT
TRBJ2-1 TRBD1 TRBV12-5 . CASGLVLEQGAHNEQFF TGTGCTAGTGGTTTGGTACTTGAGCAGGGGGCCCACAATGAGCAGTTCTTC
TRBJ2-2 TRBD2 TRBV27 few CASSLSGRTNGELFF TGTGCCAGCAGCCTTAGCGGGAGAACGAACGGGGAGCTGTTTTTT
TRBJ2-1 TRBD2 TRBV7-8 . CASSTTSGSSYNEQFF TGTGCCAGCAGCACCACTAGCGGTAGCTCCTACAATGAGCAGTTCTTC
TRBJ2-3 TRBD1 TRBV4-1 few CASSHNEGATDTQYF TGCGCCAGCAGCCATAACGAGGGGGCGACAGATACGCAGTATTTT
TRBJ2-7 TRBD1 TRBV18 . CASSPEKYRGPYEQYF TGTGCCAGCTCACCGGAAAAATACAGGGGCCCCTACGAGCAGTACTTC
TRBJ2-7 . TRBV5-4 . CASSLAGRNYEQYF TGTGCCAGCAGCTTAGCCGGACGGAACTACGAGCAGTACTTC
TRBJ1-4 TRBD1 TRBV4-1 few CASTLFTGDVDKKLFF TGCGCCAGCACCCTGTTTACAGGGGACGTTGATAAAAAACTGTTTTTT
TRBJ1-3 TRBD1 TRBV18 . CASSPVGQGVGNTIYF TGTGCCAGCTCACCTGTGGGACAGGGGGTCGGAAACACCATATATTTT
TRBJ1-2 TRBD1 TRBV5-4 . CASSLTTGGKGGYTF TGTGCCAGCAGCTTGACGACAGGGGGTAAGGGTGGCTACACCTTC
TRBJ2-7 . TRBV7-8 . CASSHLVAASEQYF TGTGCCAGCAGCCATCTCGTTGCGGCTAGCGAGCAGTACTTC
TRBJ2-7 TRBD2 TRBV7-2 . CASSLDATSGRGEQYF TGTGCCAGCAGCTTAGACGCAACTAGCGGGAGAGGGGAGCAGTACTTC
TRBJ1-5 . TRBV2 few CASGGEVGQPQHF TGTGCCAGCGGGGGGGAGGTCGGGCAGCCCCAGCATTTT
TRBJ2-7 . TRBV5-1 . CASSQSGQDYEQYF TGCGCCAGCTCCCAAAGTGGGCAGGACTACGAGCAGTACTTC
TRBJ2-5 . TRBV18 . CASSPQALVRETQYF TGTGCCAGCTCACCACAGGCCTTGGTGCGAGAGACCCAGTACTTC
TRBJ2-7 . TRBV10-2 few CASSDLQAHEQYF TGCGCCAGCAGTGACCTTCAGGCACACGAGCAGTACTTC
TRBJ2-2 . TRBV27 few CASTWRGPIGELFF TGTGCCAGCACGTGGAGGGGGCCCATCGGGGAGCTGTTTTTT
TRBJ1-1 TRBD1 TRBV9 . CASSEGQGKGEAFF TGTGCCAGCAGCGAGGGACAGGGGAAGGGTGAAGCTTTCTTT
TRBJ2-7 . TRBV7-2 . CASSRAPGKGYEQYF TGTGCCAGCAGCCGGGCACCCGGGAAGGGCTACGAGCAGTACTTC
TRBJ2-5 . TRBV6-5 . CASTTGHRARETQYF TGTGCCAGCACTACTGGGCACAGGGCCAGAGAGACCCAGTACTTC
TRBJ2-3 . TRBV7-2 . CASRSNIGSTDTQYF TGTGCCAGCAGATCAAACATCGGGAGCACAGATACGCAGTATTTT